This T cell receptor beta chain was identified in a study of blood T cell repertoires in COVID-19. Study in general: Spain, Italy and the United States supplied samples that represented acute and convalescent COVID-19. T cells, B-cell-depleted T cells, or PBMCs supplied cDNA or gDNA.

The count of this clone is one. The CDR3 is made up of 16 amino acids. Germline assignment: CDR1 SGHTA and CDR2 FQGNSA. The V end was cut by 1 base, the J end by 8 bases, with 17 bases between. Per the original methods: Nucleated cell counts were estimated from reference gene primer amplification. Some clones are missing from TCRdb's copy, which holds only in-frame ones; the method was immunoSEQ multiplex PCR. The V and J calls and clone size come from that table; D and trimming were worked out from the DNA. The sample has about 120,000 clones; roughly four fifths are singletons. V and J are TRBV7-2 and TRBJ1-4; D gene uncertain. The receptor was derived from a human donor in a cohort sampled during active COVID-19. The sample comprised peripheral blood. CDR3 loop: CASSLEGPANGEKLFF. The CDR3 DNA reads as TGTGCCAGCAGCTTAGAAGGCCCAGCGAATGGGGAAAAACTGTTTTTT. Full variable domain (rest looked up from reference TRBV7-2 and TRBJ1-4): GAGVSQSPSNKVTEKGKDVELRCDPISGHTALYWYRQSLGQGLEFLIYFQGNSAPDKSGLPSDRFSAERTGGSVSTLTIQRTQQEDSAVYLCASSLEGPANGEKLFFGSGTQLSVL.